This T cell receptor (beta chain) was found in a study of cytotoxic CD8 clonotypes in ibrutinib-treated CLL. Across the study: Across the patients, approximately ten were relapsed/refractory, around 16 treatment-naive and approximately 17 IGHV unmutated. Averaging across samples gave approximately 260,000 productive templates and approximately 87,000 productive rearrangements.

The CDR3 consists of 13 residues. Germline CDR1 SGHTA, CDR2 FQGNSA. Trimming removed 2 bases at V and 8 bases at J, with 10 bases between. The assay was immunoSEQ multiplex PCR, and TCRdb's table has in-frame clones only and misses some. The sample shows approximately 320,000 clones, 67% of them seen only once. V usage is TRBV7-2 and J usage is TRBJ2-1, with D unresolved. The receptor comes from a human donor with chronic lymphocytic leukemia. This specimen was PBMCs, taken after 36 months of ibrutinib treatment. The chain's CDR3 is CASSLPPLYEQFF. Written as DNA, the CDR3 is TGTGCCAGCAGCTTACCTCCACTCTATGAGCAGTTCTTC.